These T cell receptor beta chains were read from a single sample in a study of OX40 agonist ivuxolimab in advanced cancers. Method: immunoSEQ multiplex PCR; TCRdb's copy keeps in-frame clones and lacks some. Among about 62,000 clones listed, 85% were seen once. The source material was CD4+ or CD8+ T cells sorted from blood, sampled in a trial of the OX40 agonist ivuxolimab. All receptors derive from an adult with an advanced solid tumor such as melanoma, head and neck, liver or kidney cancer. CDR3s include the opening cysteine and the closing phenylalanine or tryptophan. A D gene is named only where the DNA matches it firmly.

V: TRBV5-1
D: NA
J: TRBJ2-3
DNA: TGCGCCAGCAGCCCCAAACTAAGTCTGGGCACAGATACGCAGTATTTT
CDR3: CASSPKLSLGTDTQYF

V: TRBV10-3
D: TRBD2
J: TRBJ2-1
DNA: TGTGCCATCAGTGGCGGACTAGCGGGATACAATGAGCAGTTCTTC
CDR3: CAISGGLAGYNEQFF

V: TRBV19
D: NA
J: TRBJ2-6
DNA: TGTGCCAGTACCGATAGCCGGGGATTTGCCAACGTCCTGACTTTC
CDR3: CASTDSRGFANVLTF

V: TRBV6-5
D: NA
J: TRBJ1-2
DNA: TGTGCCAGCAGTTCCCATCCCTATGGCTACACCTTC
CDR3: CASSSHPYGYTF

V: TRBV9
D: NA
J: TRBJ2-1
DNA: TGTGCCAGCAGCGTAGGCGCGGATTACAATGAGCAGTTCTTC
CDR3: CASSVGADYNEQFF

V: TRBV6-5
D: NA
J: TRBJ1-2
DNA: TGTGCCAGCAGCTCTCCCGCCGCATCCCGGGGTGGCTACACCTTC
CDR3: CASSSPAASRGGYTF

V: TRBV25-1
D: TRBD1
J: TRBJ1-1
DNA: TGTGCCAGCAGTGAACCGGGACAGGGGGAGGAAGCTTTCTTT
CDR3: CASSEPGQGEEAFF

V: TRBV7-3
D: NA
J: TRBJ1-2
DNA: TGTGCCAGCAGACCCGTGGGGTATGGCTACACCTTC
CDR3: CASRPVGYGYTF

V: TRBV2
D: NA
J: TRBJ2-1
DNA: TGTGCCAGCAGTGATCCAAACAATGAGCAGTTCTTC
CDR3: CASSDPNNEQFF

V: TRBV9
D: NA
J: TRBJ2-3
DNA: TGTGCCAGCAGTCGCAGCGGGAGCACAGATACGCAGTATTTT
CDR3: CASSRSGSTDTQYF

V: TRBV25-1
D: NA
J: TRBJ2-5
DNA: TGTGCCAGCAGTCCTTCACGAGGGGGACAAGAGACCCAGTACTTC
CDR3: CASSPSRGGQETQYF

V: TRBV29-1
D: NA
J: TRBJ1-1
DNA: TGCAGCGTTGAAGACCGTAGGGCAAGGGACGAAGCTTTCTTT
CDR3: CSVEDRRARDEAFF

V: TRBV30
D: NA
J: TRBJ1-3
DNA: TGTGCCTGGAGTGTCCCCACAGTAAGCTCTGGAAACACCATATATTTT
CDR3: CAWSVPTVSSGNTIYF